This T cell receptor beta chain is drawn from a study of cytotoxic CD8 clonotypes in ibrutinib-treated CLL. On the study more broadly: Samples averaged approximately 260,000 productive templates and some 96,000 productive rearrangements. Study results and limitations: Age-matched healthy donor levels were exceeded by baseline clonality, which tracked circulating CD8+ T-cell counts.

V lost 3 bases and J 4 bases, leaving 15 bases between the germline ends. The CDR3 covers 15 residues. Per the germline V gene, CDR1 is SGDLS and CDR2 is YYNGEE. Note on this clone: Its target is unknown.

Clones were read by immunoSEQ multiplex PCR, and TCRdb kept only the in-frame ones, dropping some. The profile shows some 46,000 clones, about two thirds of them singletons. This receptor was obtained from a human donor with chronic lymphocytic leukemia. This sample comprised PBMCs, obtained after 12 months of ibrutinib treatment. V gene TRBV9 combines with J gene TRBJ2-3; D not certain. The CDR3 loop reads CASSATQERSDTQYF. The CDR3 DNA follows: TGTGCCAGCAGCGCCACTCAGGAGCGCTCAGATACGCAGTATTTT.